These T cell receptor beta chains were read from a single sample in a study of shared clonotypes between healthy human individuals. Only in-frame clones appear in the TCRdb table, and some are missing; sequencing was by immunoSEQ multiplex PCR. The sample contains 2 million to 2.5 million clones, over 85% of which appear only once. The sample taken for sequencing was naive CD4+ T cells from PBMCs. The receptors here all came from a man younger than 35 in good health. Some clones in this sample may be carry-over from other donors' samples. The CDR3 runs from the conserved cysteine through the conserved F or W. A D gene is named only where the DNA matches it firmly. Clone size is stated in some rows and not others, as once, few, many or a class when expanded.

TRBD1	TRBJ1-2	TRBV28	NA	CASSFGTANYGYTF	TGTGCCAGCAGTTTTGGGACAGCCAACTATGGCTACACCTTC
TRBD2	TRBJ2-3	TRBV12-5	NA	CASGLGLAATDTQYF	TGTGCTAGTGGTTTGGGACTAGCGGCCACAGATACGCAGTATTTT
NA	TRBJ2-5	TRBV6-1	NA	CASSARLQETQYF	TGTGCCAGCAGTGCCAGGCTACAAGAGACCCAGTACTTC
NA	TRBJ2-7	TRBV11-2	NA	CASSSPGRRRGEQYF	TGTGCCAGCAGCTCCCCGGGCAGGCGGCGGGGCGAGCAGTACTTC
NA	TRBJ1-5	TRBV28	few	CASSPRRGSNQPQHF	TGTGCCAGCAGCCCCCGGAGGGGTAGCAATCAGCCCCAGCATTTT
TRBD2	TRBJ2-1	TRBV5-4	NA	CASSQPGLENNEQFF	TGTGCCAGCAGCCAGCCGGGACTAGAGAACAATGAGCAGTTCTTC
NA	TRBJ2-5	TRBV12-2	NA	CASRLGPVAGPNPSIRSFRTQYF	TGTGCAAGTCGCTTAGGCCCGGTGGCGGGACCCAACCCCTCCATTCGGTCGTTTCGGACCCAGTACTTC
NA	TRBJ1-4	TRBV25-1	NA	CASSRNEKLFF	TGTGCCAGCAGCCGGAATGAAAAACTGTTTTTT
NA	TRBJ1-1	TRBV9	NA	CASSAEGGSGMAFF	TGTGCCAGCAGCGCAGAAGGAGGGTCGGGGATGGCTTTCTTT
NA	TRBJ2-5	TRBV5-1	NA	CASRGDGVETQYF	TGCGCCAGTAGGGGGGACGGCGTGGAGACCCAGTACTTC
NA	TRBJ2-7	TRBV6-5	NA	CASSGRDLREQYF	TGTGCCAGCAGTGGACGGGACCTCCGGGAGCAGTACTTC
TRBD1	TRBJ1-2	TRBV18	once	CASSSNRGGNYGYTF	TGTGCCAGCTCATCCAACAGGGGGGGGAACTATGGCTACACCTTC
TRBD1	TRBJ1-3	TRBV10-3	once	CAISERDGQGVSSGNTIYF	TGTGCCATCAGTGAACGGGACGGACAGGGGGTGAGCTCTGGAAACACCATATATTTT
TRBD2	TRBJ2-5	TRBV5-4	few	CASRERSGSGETQYF	TGTGCCAGCAGAGAACGAAGCGGGAGTGGGGAGACCCAGTACTTC
NA	TRBJ1-2	TRBV6-4	NA	CASSDPRLGSRGGYTF	TGTGCCAGCAGTGACCCACGACTCGGGTCGCGAGGGGGCTACACCTTC
NA	TRBJ1-1	TRBV6-1	NA	CASSEAPGREAFF	TGTGCCAGCAGTGAAGCCCCGGGGCGGGAAGCTTTCTTT
NA	TRBJ2-5	TRBV30	NA	CAWSVVWTYQETQYF	TGTGCCTGGAGTGTTGTTTGGACTTACCAAGAGACCCAGTACTTC
NA	TRBJ1-5	TRBV6-6	NA	CASRDHGGRGQPQHF	TGTGCCAGCAGGGACCATGGGGGGCGGGGGCAGCCCCAGCATTTT
TRBD1	TRBJ2-7	TRBV6-5	NA	CASSYLWTGTYEQYF	TGTGCCAGCAGTTACCTTTGGACAGGGACCTACGAGCAGTACTTC
NA	TRBJ2-1	TRBV7-9	NA	CASSETRNEQFF	TGTGCCAGCAGCGAGACCAGAAATGAGCAGTTCTTC
TRBD2	TRBJ2-1	TRBV6-5	NA	CASTPPSGKYNEQFF	TGTGCCAGCACCCCACCTAGCGGGAAGTACAATGAGCAGTTCTTC
TRBD1	TRBJ1-2	TRBV27	NA	CASSPRDSAGGYTF	TGTGCCAGCAGTCCTCGGGACAGCGCGGGAGGCTACACCTTC
TRBD1	TRBJ2-7	TRBV7-2	once	CASSFAWVHRGSYEQYF	TGTGCCAGCAGCTTTGCCTGGGTTCACAGGGGCTCCTACGAGCAGTACTTC
TRBD1	TRBJ1-2	TRBV18	NA	CASSLTGDGSYGYTF	TGTGCCAGCTCACTCACAGGGGACGGGAGCTATGGCTACACCTTC
NA	TRBJ2-7	TRBV28	NA	CASSLPSMTYEQYF	TGTGCCAGCAGTTTGCCCAGCATGACCTACGAGCAGTACTTC
TRBD1	TRBJ2-1	TRBV15	NA	CATSRGERGTGYNEQFF	TGTGCCACCAGCAGAGGGGAGAGAGGGACAGGGTACAATGAGCAGTTCTTC
TRBD1	TRBJ2-2	TRBV19	NA	CASRTTGGTTGELFF	TGTGCCAGTAGGACGACAGGGGGAACGACCGGGGAGCTGTTTTTT
NA	TRBJ2-1	TRBV5-4	NA	CASSLNHGSTWNEQFF	TGTGCCAGCAGCTTGAACCACGGGAGTACCTGGAATGAGCAGTTCTTC
NA	TRBJ2-3	TRBV7-9	NA	CASSLGRGLSTDTQYF	TGTGCCAGCAGCTTGGGGAGGGGGTTGAGCACAGATACGCAGTATTTT
TRBD1	TRBJ2-1	TRBV6-1	NA	CATQDRVEQFF	TGTGCCACCCAGGACAGGGTAGAGCAGTTCTTC
NA	TRBJ2-2	TRBV2	few	CASREGLRQDTGELFF	TGTGCCAGCAGGGAGGGGCTAAGGCAGGACACCGGGGAGCTGTTTTTT
TRBD1	TRBJ2-7	TRBV27	NA	CASSLTGTGGNEQYF	TGTGCCAGCAGTTTAACCGGGACAGGGGGCAACGAGCAGTACTTC
NA	TRBJ2-5	TRBV19	NA	CASSGSGSQETQYF	TGTGCCAGTAGTGGAAGCGGTTCACAAGAGACCCAGTACTTC
NA	TRBJ2-7	TRBV18	once	CASSPRGMWVEQYF	TGTGCCAGCTCACCAAGGGGGATGTGGGTCGAGCAGTACTTC
NA	TRBJ2-7	TRBV27	once	CASSLSLGGTSYEQYF	TGTGCCAGCAGTTTATCGCTTGGGGGTACGTCCTACGAGCAGTACTTC
NA	TRBJ1-1	TRBV28	NA	CASSSRLGSQNTEAFF	TGTGCCAGCAGTTCCCGCCTTGGGAGTCAGAACACTGAAGCTTTCTTT
NA	TRBJ2-7	TRBV27	NA	CASSRPRLGGEQYF	TGTGCCAGCAGCCGACCCAGACTAGGTGGCGAGCAGTACTTC
NA	TRBJ1-2	TRBV20-1	once	CSASDHYGYTF	TGCAGTGCTAGTGACCACTATGGCTACACCTTC
TRBD2	TRBJ2-7	TRBV7-6	NA	CASSLGAGALGYEQYF	TGTGCCAGCAGCTTAGGAGCGGGAGCCCTTGGGTACGAGCAGTACTTC
NA	TRBJ1-3	TRBV28	NA	CATLPPGNTIYF	TGTGCCACCCTGCCCCCTGGAAACACCATATATTTT
TRBD1	TRBJ2-1	TRBV6-6	NA	CASSETGQGYNEQFF	TGTGCCAGCAGTGAGACGGGACAGGGCTACAATGAGCAGTTCTTC
NA	TRBJ2-5	TRBV18	once	CASSPPHGSRETQYF	TGTGCCAGCTCACCACCGCACGGCTCGAGGGAGACCCAGTACTTC
NA	TRBJ1-1	TRBV30	once	CAWSVPRDTEAFF	TGTGCCTGGAGTGTACCCAGGGACACTGAAGCTTTCTTT
NA	TRBJ2-3	TRBV18	NA	CASSQITDTQYF	TGTGCCAGCTCCCAGATCACAGATACGCAGTATTTT
TRBD2	TRBJ2-7	TRBV7-2	NA	CASSPERLSGRGEQYF	TGTGCCAGCAGCCCTGAAAGGCTAAGCGGGAGGGGAGAGCAGTACTTC
TRBD1	TRBJ2-1	TRBV19	NA	CASRRQGTRYNEQFF	TGTGCCAGTAGGAGACAGGGGACGAGATACAATGAGCAGTTCTTC
NA	TRBJ1-3	TRBV30	NA	CAWSLGGNTIYF	TGTGCCTGGAGCCTCGGAGGAAACACCATATATTTT
TRBD1	TRBJ2-7	TRBV5-4	NA	CASSSGDRVVEQYF	TGTGCCAGCAGCAGTGGGGACAGGGTGGTCGAGCAGTACTTC
TRBD2	TRBJ2-1	TRBV6-6	NA	CASSQTGLGVNEQFF	TGTGCCAGCAGCCAAACGGGACTAGGCGTCAATGAGCAGTTCTTC